This TCR beta chain was recovered during a study of blood T cell repertoires in COVID-19 (dated by TCRdb to the early 2020s). Broadly, across the study: Samples from collaborators originated in the United States, Italy and Spain and spanned both the acute and convalescent phases of COVID-19. Samples came from the ongoing ImmuneRACE study (first 160 participants) plus 1,254 subjects from 6 global collaborators. The prospective study material was composed of cDNA or gDNA derived from T cells, B-cell-depleted T cells, or PBMCs. The dataset comprised deeply sampled blood TCRbeta repertoires from subjects exposed to, actively infected with, or recovered from COVID-19. A freely available public database, intended as a resource for researchers studying the immune response to SARS-CoV-2, is where the repertoires were released. A de-identified subject ID, COVID-19 status, age in years and sex were almost always included in the sample metadata. HLA class I and class II types, where available, came from metadata supplied by the sample provider rather than from assay-based typing. Summary of the overall study and its limitations: How much clinical and demographic metadata was included differed by source and by participant, and the metadata was provided uncurated.

TCRbeta CDR3 regions were amplified from genomic DNA by means of the immunoSEQ Assay, a bias-controlled multiplex PCR. Turning to the authors' computational methods: The number of nucleated cells in each sample was estimated by amplification of reference gene primers within the assay. Sequence reads were collapsed and filtered to measure the absolute abundance of every unique TCRbeta CDR3 rearrangement. Productive Simpson clonality was computed per sample as the square root of Simpson's diversity index over productive rearrangements. TCRdb limited this immuneACCESS table to in-frame rearrangements with V and J called. A share of clones is missing; checked studies link under half to unresolved V genes, and the rest is unexplained. V and J calls and clone size are as listed in that table; D and trimming were resolved from the DNA. Counted in this sample were over 150,000 clones; around 83% of them appeared once. Over 6% of the sample rests with the top ten.

The CDR3 spans 15 residues, from the cysteine through the phenylalanine. CDR3 DNA only is kept here, 45 bases in frame from base 1. For this chain, trimming is 5 bases at the V end and 9 bases at the J end, and the number of junction bases without a gene match is 13. From the germline V gene, CDR1 is KGHSH and CDR2 is LQKENI. As regards this clone: The target of this receptor is not known. It has no much larger one-base neighbor in the sample; base qualities were not kept.

At one collaborating source in Seattle, patients were enrolled during active infection and were followed longitudinally through the course of disease. Whole blood was collected in K2EDTA tubes by collaborating institutions according to the institutions' own protocols. For TCRbeta analysis, collaborators shipped samples as frozen whole blood, isolated PBMCs, or DNA extracted from either of those sample types. Rearrangement joined TRBV18 to TRBJ2-1, with 7 bases matching TRBD2. The TCR was taken from a woman aged 70-85 years with COVID-19, enrolled during active disease. Sample: peripheral blood. Here the CDR3 is given as CASSVERGYTVEQFF. The nucleotide sequence is given as TGTGCCAGCTCAGTCGAGCGGGGATATACGGTTGAGCAGTTCTTC.